What follows describes a single T cell receptor (beta chain). Its antigen remains unknown. This entry is derived from a study of cytomegalovirus exposure and HLA in healthy donors. Study-wide background: A subsequent analysis stated that the roughly 120 validation repertoires were run on the same platform as the 650 to 850 first-cohort repertoires.

Germline values: CDR1 MNHEY, CDR2 SVGAGI. The CDR3 contains 12 residues. The V and J ends lost 6 bases and 7 bases respectively, with 12 bases between them. Study-level points and caveats: Cytomegalovirus association was assigned to more than 150 TCR beta chains.

Produced via immunoSEQ multiplex PCR; TCRdb's table is partial and in-frame only. The data hold about 74,000 clones, with 94% observed a single time. This sequence joins TRBV6-5 and TRBJ1-2; D is possibly TRBD1 (5 bases). Material: PBMCs. This TCR was recovered from a woman between 18 and 29 years old in good health and CMV-seropositive. The CDR3 reads CASSQQGGGYTF. The CDR3 DNA reads as TGTGCCAGCAGCCAGCAGGGAGGTGGCTACACCTTC.